This passage covers 29 T cell receptor beta chains from one sample sequenced in a study of radiotherapy plus CTLA-4 blockade in lung cancer (dated by TCRdb to 2016 to 2018). The library was prepared using the immunoSEQ multiplex PCR assay. Entries here come from immuneACCESS through TCRdb and include only in-frame sequences with V and J called. Some clones fail to appear in such tables; in the studies checked, an unresolved V gene covers under half of the shortfall, and the cause of the remainder is unknown. This sample holds tens of thousands of clones; about four fifths were observed only once. Roughly 15% of the sample comes from the top ten. Sequences were derived from peripheral blood, sampled from a patient treated with radiotherapy plus ipilimumab. These receptors all stem from a human donor with non-small cell lung cancer that progressed on radiotherapy plus ipilimumab.

This chain uses TRBV7-7 with TRBJ2-3; no clear D. The CDR3 sequence is 14 residues long. Germline CDR1 reads SSHAT; CDR2 reads FNYEAQ (reference sequence). V was cut by 2 bases and J by 0 bases, with 6 bases left in between. CDR3 bases: TGTGCCAGCAGCTTATCGATCAGCACAGATACGCAGTATTTT. Protein: CASSLSISTDTQYF.

The chain links TRBV5-6 to TRBJ2-2; D ambiguous. There are 14 residues in the CDR3. V was trimmed by 0 bases and J by 1 base, leaving 4 bases between them. Germline-derived CDR1 and CDR2 are SGHDT and YYEEEE. The CDR3 sequence: CASSLDMNTGELFF. In DNA form, the CDR3 reads TGTGCCAGCAGCTTGGACATGAACACCGGGGAGCTGTTTTTT.

The chain couples TRBV18 to TRBJ2-5, with 8 bases identical to TRBD1. After removal of 3 bases from V and 6 bases from J, the junction contained 12 bases not matched to a gene. Germline V gene data show CDR1 as KGHSH and CDR2 as LQKENI. The CDR3 contains 16 residues. Here the CDR3 DNA reads TGTGCCAGCTCACCTACCGGGACAGGAGTCTCTCAGACCCAGTACTTC. Its translation: CASSPTGTGVSQTQYF.

This clone was counted a single time. One end of the junction varies from germline; a read error may be responsible. The V call is TRBV30, the J call TRBJ1-3; no clear D. In germline, CDR1 is GTSNPN, CDR2 SVGIG (reference sequence). The CDR3 spans 14 residues. The CDR3 spells CAWSMVFSGNAIYF. The CDR3, as DNA: TGTGCCTGGAGTATGGTCTTCTCTGGAAACGCCATATATTTT.

This chain links TRBV4-1 with TRBJ2-2; 12 bases are shared with TRBD2. Germline CDR1 is MGHRA and CDR2 is YSYEKL. The CDR3 extends over 20 amino acids. V trimming: 0 bases; J trimming: 4 bases; junction bases outside the gene matches: 12. CDR3 coding DNA: TGCGCCAGCAGCCAAGAGTCCGTGGCTAGCGGGGGGGCGGGCACCGGGGAGCTGTTTTTT. It specifies CASSQESVASGGAGTGELFF.

The chain employs TRBV4-3 and TRBJ1-1, with D uncertain. The CDR3 has 13 residues. V lost 2 bases and J lost 0, with 4 bases in between. The germline V gene encodes CDR1 LGHNA and CDR2 YSLEER. The CDR3 region is CASSQTVNTEAFF. The CDR3 coding sequence is TGCGCCAGCAGCCAAACGGTGAACACTGAAGCTTTCTTT.

The V gene is TRBV6-6, the J gene TRBJ1-2; D not resolved. This CDR3 has 13 residues. CDR1 MNHNY and CDR2 SVGAGI come from the germline V gene (reference sequence). Trimming stripped 8 bases from V and 6 bases from J, with 16 bases between. CDR3 protein: CASGYASMNGYTF. The CDR3 bases are TGTGCCAGCGGATACGCAAGCATGAATGGCTACACCTTC.

The V and J genes are TRBV18 and TRBJ1-4, with 7 bases that match TRBD1. The germline V gene encodes CDR1 KGHSH and CDR2 LQKENI. V lost 3 bases and J lost 2; bases outside the gene matches: 0. The CDR3 is 14 amino acids. CDR3 in DNA: TGTGCCAGCTCACCGGGACAGACTAATGAAAAACTGTTTTTT. Translating gives CASSPGQTNEKLFF.

The J gene is TRBJ2-1, the V gene TRBV27; 10 bases match TRBD1. The CDR3 is 16 amino acids. In germline, CDR1 is MNHEY, CDR2 SMNVEV (reference sequence). The J segment lost 7 bases and the V segment lost 5 bases, leaving 11 bases of the junction unmatched. CDR3 in DNA: TGTGCCAGCAGTCCGAAGACAGGGGGCTATCGTAATGAGCAGTTCTTC. It yields the protein CASSPKTGGYRNEQFF.

In its sample, this clone was seen a few times. The chain employs TRBV4-1 and TRBJ2-7; 10 bases fit TRBD2. The CDR3 is made up of 16 amino acids. CDR1 is MGHRA, CDR2 YSYEKL, per germline. V was pared by 0 bases and J by 5 bases, with 7 bases of the junction left unmatched. As DNA, the CDR3 is TGCGCCAGCAGCCAAGAGTTGGCTAGCGGGAGCCACGAGCAGTACTTC. It encodes CASSQELASGSHEQYF.

The chain carries TRBV7-2 and TRBJ2-7; 11 positions agree with TRBD2. From germline, CDR1 is SGHTA and CDR2 FQGNSA. With V trimmed by 5 bases and J by 6 bases, 18 bases remained unmatched. The CDR3 sequence is 18 residues long. In DNA, the CDR3 is TGTGCCAGCAGCCCCCGACGGCAGCTGACTAGCGGGACATCCGAGCAGTACTTC. Encoded protein: CASSPRRQLTSGTSEQYF.

On this clone: Other DNA sequences from this sample encode an identical CDR3 as well. V gene TRBV5-6 combines with J gene TRBJ2-7; 9 bases map to TRBD1. The trim removed 2 bases at V and 0 bases at J, leaving 3 bases unmatched. This CDR3 comprises 15 residues. The V gene's germline CDR1 is SGHDT and CDR2 YYEEEE. The DNA of the CDR3 is TGTGCCAGCAGCTTAGGGGACAGGGTCTCCTACGAGCAGTACTTC. It yields the protein CASSLGDRVSYEQYF.

The V gene is TRBV7-3, the J gene TRBJ2-1; 11 bases map to TRBD2. CDR1 is SGHTA and CDR2 is FQGTGA in the germline V gene. Trimming cost V 0 bases and J 7 bases; bases outside gene matches: 2. This CDR3 comprises 15 residues. CDR3 bases: TGTGCCAGCAGCTTAACTAGCGGGAGGGGGAATGAGCAGTTCTTC. Protein sequence: CASSLTSGRGNEQFF.

A remark on this clone: One end of the junction fails to match germline, which may point to a read error. This chain joins TRBV6-1 and TRBJ2-5, with a possible D match to TRBD1 (5 bases). Germline CDR1 and CDR2: MNHNS and SASEGT. This CDR3 contains 15 residues. The CDR3 DNA is TGTGCCAGCAGTGGGGGCCAGGCGCCCGTGGAGACCCAGCACTTC. Protein sequence: CASSGGQAPVETQHF.

This clone was recorded once. This rearrangement joins TRBV4-2 to TRBJ1-3; D not certain. The CDR3 is made up of 15 amino acids. V lost 0 bases and J 0 bases, leaving 6 bases between the germline ends. CDR1 and CDR2 from the germline V gene are LGHNA and YNFKEQ. CDR3 coding DNA: TGTGCCAGCAGCCAAGAGCCGATCTCTGGAAACACCATATATTTT. It encodes CASSQEPISGNTIYF.

The V and J genes are TRBV6-5 and TRBJ1-4, with D unresolved. Per the germline V gene, CDR1 is MNHEY and CDR2 is SVGAGI. The CDR3 totals 14 residues. The V gene lost 6 bases and the J gene lost 0 bases, with 8 bases spanning the gap. The CDR3 is CASRVGTTNEKLFF. CDR3 DNA: TGTGCCAGCAGGGTTGGAACAACTAATGAAAAACTGTTTTTT.

CDR3 in DNA: TGTGCCAGCAGCAGAAGGACCGACCCGGAGACCCAGTACTTC. This codes for CASSRRTDPETQYF. The V gene is TRBV2, the J gene TRBJ2-5; D unresolved. Trimming shortened V by 6 bases and J by 5 bases, and 16 bases separated the two germline ends. Germline V gene sequence: CDR1 SNHLY, CDR2 FYNNEI. CDR3 length: 14 residues.

The J gene is TRBJ2-7, the V gene TRBV4-1, with D maybe TRBD1 (7 bases). The V end was cut by 1 base, the J end by 2 bases, with 12 bases between. The germline V gene has CDR1 MGHRA and CDR2 YSYEKL. The CDR3 runs to 15 residues. CDR3 coding DNA: TGCGCCAGCAGCCAAGGGCAGGGGGGTACCTACGAGCAGTACTTC. Translation gives CASSQGQGGTYEQYF.

A few counts support this clone. CDR3 residues: CASSAPGAATEAFF. CDR3 DNA: TGTGCCAGCAGCGCCCCCGGGGCCGCGACTGAAGCTTTCTTT. The rearrangement joins TRBV9 to TRBJ1-1, with D perhaps TRBD1 (5 bases). The CDR3 covers 14 residues. Germline V CDR1 and CDR2: SGDLS, YYNGEE. Trimming removed 3 bases at V and 5 bases at J, with 14 bases between. The entire variable domain, with the rest obtained from reference TRBV9 and TRBJ1-1, is as follows: DSGVTQTPKHLITATGQRVTLRCSPRSGDLSVYWYQQSLDQGLQFLIQYYNGEERAKGNILERFSAQQFPDLHSELNLSSLELGDSALYFCASSAPGAATEAFFGQGTRLTVV.

V gene TRBV27 combines with J gene TRBJ1-2, with a possible D match to TRBD1 (6 bases). The CDR3 has 16 amino acids. V lost 2 bases, J lost 4 bases, and 17 bases lay in between. Per germline, CDR1 MNHEY and CDR2 SMNVEV (reference sequence). The CDR3 nucleotides read TGTGCCAGCAGTTTAGGTCGGGGAAAGGGGGGCTATGGCTACACCTTC. Amino acid sequence: CASSLGRGKGGYGYTF.

The genes are TRBV13 and TRBJ2-2; 11 bases fit TRBD2. Trimming at V came to 0 bases and at J to 4 bases, leaving 4 bases not matched to a gene. Germline V gives CDR1 PRHDT, CDR2 FYEKMQ (reference sequence). The CDR3 contains 17 residues. The CDR3 DNA is TGTGCCAGCAGCTTAGGTGGGACTAGCGGTACCACCGGGGAGCTGTTTTTT. It specifies CASSLGGTSGTTGELFF.

This clone was recorded a few times. The V gene is TRBV18, the J gene TRBJ1-5; D remains ambiguous. Germline-derived CDR1 and CDR2 are KGHSH and LQKENI. V was clipped by 3 bases and J by 1 base, with 10 bases between them. This CDR3 spans 15 amino acids. CDR3 nucleotides: TGTGCCAGCTCACCTCTTGGGATAAGCAATCAGCCCCAGCATTTT. It translates to CASSPLGISNQPQHF.

Worth noting for this clone: Other DNA sequences within the sample encode an identical CDR3. J is TRBJ2-2 and V is TRBV2, with 8 bases that match TRBD1. CDR3 length: 15 amino acids. The V gene end was trimmed by 6 bases and the J gene end by 0 bases; junction bases not matched to a gene: 3. CDR1 is SNHLY and CDR2 is FYNNEI in the germline V gene. CDR3 in DNA: TGTGCCAGCAGAGAACAGGGGGCGAACACCGGGGAGCTGTTTTTT. Its protein is CASREQGANTGELFF.

The chain couples TRBV7-2 to TRBJ2-7, with 8 nucleotides matching TRBD2. The CDR3 length is 15 residues. The trim removed 2 bases at V and 0 bases at J, leaving 3 bases unmatched. Germline V CDR1 and CDR2: SGHTA, FQGNSA. CDR3 sequence: CASSLLAGVSYEQYF. Here the CDR3 DNA reads TGTGCCAGCAGCTTACTAGCGGGCGTCTCCTACGAGCAGTACTTC.

The chain uses TRBV5-1 and TRBJ1-2; TRBD1 is a possible D gene (5 bases). The length of the CDR3 is 16 residues. Looked up from germline, CDR1 is SGHRS and CDR2 is YFSETQ. V was trimmed by 0 bases and J by 6 bases, leaving 18 bases between them. The CDR3 DNA sequence: TGCGCCAGCAGCTTGGAAACGGGGGTAATATCGAATGGCTACACCTTC. It yields the protein CASSLETGVISNGYTF.

This clone came up a few times. The chain carries TRBV4-3 and TRBJ1-2; tentative D call: TRBD1 (6 bases). CDR1 and CDR2 from the germline V gene are LGHNA and YSLEER. Trimming cost V 0 bases and J 3 bases, with 8 bases left between them. The CDR3 runs to 14 residues. The CDR3 DNA is TGCGCCAGCAGCCAAGATCACAGGGACTATGGCTACACCTTC. Protein: CASSQDHRDYGYTF.

This clone was observed a handful of times. The rearrangement uses TRBV4-2 and TRBJ1-1; possibly TRBD1 for D (5 bases). This CDR3 is built from 11 residues. Trimming took off 0 bases at V and 11 bases at J, with 7 bases between the two ends. Germline-derived CDR1 and CDR2 are LGHNA and YNFKEQ. The CDR3: CASSQDGAAFF. In DNA, the CDR3 is TGTGCCAGCAGCCAAGATGGGGCGGCTTTCTTT.

The chain has TRBV7-3 and TRBJ2-1; a possible D gene is TRBD2 (6 bases). The CDR3 consists of 13 residues. Germline V gene sequence: CDR1 SGHTA, CDR2 FQGTGA. V lost 5 bases and J lost 5, with 10 bases in between. CDR3 sequence reads: CASSPTGDNEQFF. The CDR3 DNA reads TGTGCCAGCAGCCCTACGGGAGACAATGAGCAGTTCTTC.

The CDR3 reads CASSDLGSNYGYTF. CDR3 in DNA: TGTGCCAGCAGTGACCTAGGGTCTAACTATGGCTACACCTTC. The chain uses TRBV6-1 and TRBJ1-2; D ambiguous. In germline, CDR1 is MNHNS, CDR2 SASEGT. V was trimmed by 3 bases and J by 0 bases, leaving 8 bases between them. This CDR3 comprises 14 residues.